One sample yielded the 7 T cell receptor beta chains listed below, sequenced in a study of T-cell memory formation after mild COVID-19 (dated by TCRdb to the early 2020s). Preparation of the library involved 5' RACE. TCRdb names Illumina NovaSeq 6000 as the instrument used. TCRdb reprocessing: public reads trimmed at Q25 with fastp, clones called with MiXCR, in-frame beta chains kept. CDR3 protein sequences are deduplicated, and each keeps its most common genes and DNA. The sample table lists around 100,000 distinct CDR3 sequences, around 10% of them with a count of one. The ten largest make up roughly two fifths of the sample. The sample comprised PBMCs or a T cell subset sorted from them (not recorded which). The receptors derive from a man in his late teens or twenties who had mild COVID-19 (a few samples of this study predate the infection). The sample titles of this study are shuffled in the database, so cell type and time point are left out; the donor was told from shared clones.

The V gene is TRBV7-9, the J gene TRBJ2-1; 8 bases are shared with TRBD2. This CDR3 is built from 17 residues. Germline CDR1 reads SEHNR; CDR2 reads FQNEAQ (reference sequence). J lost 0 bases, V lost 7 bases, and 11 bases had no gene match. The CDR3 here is CASTTSLAGGSYNEQFF. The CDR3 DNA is TGTGCCAGCACCACCAGTCTCGCGGGGGGCTCCTACAATGAGCAGTTCTTC. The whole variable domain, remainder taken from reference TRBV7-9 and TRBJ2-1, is DTGVSQNPRHKITKRGQNVTFRCDPISEHNRLYWYRQTLGQGPEFLTYFQNEAQLEKSRLLSDRFSAERPKGSFSTLEIQRTEQGDSAMYLCASTTSLAGGSYNEQFFGPGTRLTVL.

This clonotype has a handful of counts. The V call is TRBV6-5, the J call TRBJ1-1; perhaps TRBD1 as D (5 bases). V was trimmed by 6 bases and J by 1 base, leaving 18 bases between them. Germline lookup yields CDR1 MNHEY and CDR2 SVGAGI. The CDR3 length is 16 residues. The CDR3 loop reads CASSQYRRPRNTEAFF. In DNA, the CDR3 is TGTGCCAGCAGCCAATACAGGAGGCCTAGGAACACTGAAGCTTTCTTT.

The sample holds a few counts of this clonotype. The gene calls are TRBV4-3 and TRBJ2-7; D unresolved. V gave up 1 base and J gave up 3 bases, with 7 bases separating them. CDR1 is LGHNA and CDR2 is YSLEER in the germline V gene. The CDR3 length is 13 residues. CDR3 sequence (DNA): TGCGCCAGCAGCCAAGCTTCGGGCTACGAGCAGTACTTC. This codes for CASSQASGYEQYF.

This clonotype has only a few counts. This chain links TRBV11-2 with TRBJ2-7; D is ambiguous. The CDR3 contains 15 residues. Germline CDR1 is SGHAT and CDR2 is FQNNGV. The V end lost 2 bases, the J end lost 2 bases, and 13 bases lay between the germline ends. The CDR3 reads CASSLRAADPYEQYF. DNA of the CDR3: TGTGCCAGCAGCTTACGCGCGGCGGACCCCTACGAGCAGTACTTC.

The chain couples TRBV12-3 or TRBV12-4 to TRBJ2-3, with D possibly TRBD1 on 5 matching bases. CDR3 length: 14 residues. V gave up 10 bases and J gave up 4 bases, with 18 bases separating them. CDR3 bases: TGTGCCACAAGACCGGCCAGGGTGCCAGATACGCAGTATTTT. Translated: CATRPARVPDTQYF.

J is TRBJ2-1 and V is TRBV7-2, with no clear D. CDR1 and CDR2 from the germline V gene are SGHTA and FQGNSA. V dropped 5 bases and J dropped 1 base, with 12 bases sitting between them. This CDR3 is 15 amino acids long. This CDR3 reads CASSPDGGSYNEQFF. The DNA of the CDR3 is TGTGCCAGCAGCCCGGATGGTGGGTCCTACAATGAGCAGTTCTTC.

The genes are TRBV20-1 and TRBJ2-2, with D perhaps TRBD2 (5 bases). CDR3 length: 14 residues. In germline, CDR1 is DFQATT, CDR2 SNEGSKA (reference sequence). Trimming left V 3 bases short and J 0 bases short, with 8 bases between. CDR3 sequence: CSASPEANTGELFF. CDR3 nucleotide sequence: TGCAGTGCTAGCCCGGAGGCGAACACCGGGGAGCTGTTTTTT.